This is a list of T cell receptor beta chains from one sample in a study of graft-versus-host responses after intestinal transplantation. Sequencing was performed with immunoSEQ multiplex PCR; in TCRdb, only in-frame clones are kept and a portion is missing. The top ten clones hold roughly 2.6% of a sample with roughly 56,000 clones, around nine tenths of them seen once. Sequencing used PBMCs, obtained roughly 120 days after intestinal transplantation. Every receptor here comes from a human patient who received an intestinal transplant, so some T cells may come from the graft donor. CDR3s include the opening cysteine and the closing phenylalanine or tryptophan. A D gene is named only where the DNA matches it firmly.

TRBV7-9	-	TRBJ2-6	CASSLAGGSGANVLTF
TRBV10-3	-	TRBJ1-1	CAISRGDEAFF
TRBV30	-	TRBJ1-2	CAWSGGNYGYTF
TRBV18	-	TRBJ2-7	CASSPRGDYEQYF
TRBV11-2	-	TRBJ2-7	CASTLRSYEQYF
TRBV6-1	-	TRBJ2-7	CASSPRSAGINEQYF
TRBV5-1	TRBD2	TRBJ2-5	CASSLGRGSQETQYF
TRBV19	-	TRBJ1-5	CASSPPRSARGQPQHF
TRBV4-1	TRBD1	TRBJ2-7	CASSQGPGQGPYEQYF
TRBV5-1	-	TRBJ2-7	CASSLGDAYEQYF
TRBV5-1	-	TRBJ2-3	CASSLGGSRTDTQYF
TRBV5-1	-	TRBJ2-1	CASAPEPYSYNEQFF
TRBV4-2	-	TRBJ1-2	CASSQEGGYTF
TRBV7-8	-	TRBJ2-1	CASSRGPGGALGEQFF
TRBV29-1	-	TRBJ2-2	CSVEDRDSNTGELFF
TRBV19	TRBD2	TRBJ2-1	CASRPSGEGGDEQFF
TRBV28	TRBD2	TRBJ2-3	CASSSPLSGVGDTQYF
TRBV5-8	-	TRBJ2-1	CASSVTSMDEQFF
TRBV10-3	TRBD1	TRBJ2-1	CAIRGTGRMANEQFF
TRBV2	-	TRBJ2-5	CASSDDRDMKETQYF
TRBV30	TRBD2	TRBJ2-3	CAWAPGGDTQYF
TRBV6-5	-	TRBJ1-2	CASSPDSYGYTF